The 7 T cell receptor beta chains below come from one sample, sequenced in a study of beta chain features in type 1 diabetes. Study conclusions and caveats: Shortening that was moderate but significant affected the TCRB CDR3s of Type 1 diabetes patients in all four CD4+ subsets.

Expressed TCRB transcripts were sequenced because the entire RNA isolate underwent reverse transcription. Sequenced by immunoSEQ multiplex PCR; TCRdb stores in-frame clones only, minus some. In the table there are roughly 140,000 clones, 10% to 13% of which are singletons. Their antigens are not known. Sequencing was done on a sample of central memory CD4+ T cells from blood. The receptors here all came from a man younger than 45 with type 1 diabetes.

The chain combines TRBV15 with TRBJ1-2; 9 bases are a match to TRBD1. The CDR3 length is 15 residues. Germline V CDR1 and CDR2: LNHNV, YYDKDF (reference sequence). V trimming: 0 bases; J trimming: 7 bases; junction bases outside the gene matches: 6. CDR3 coding DNA: TGTGCCACCAGCAGAGATCATAACAGGGGGCCTGGCTACACCTTC. Translating it yields CATSRDHNRGPGYTF.

The V and J genes are TRBV29-1 and TRBJ1-2, with D possibly matching TRBD1 (5 bases). The length of the CDR3 is 11 residues. V was clipped by 4 bases and J by 5 bases, with 8 bases between them. Germline values: CDR1 SQVTM, CDR2 ANQGSEA. The CDR3 region has the DNA TGCAGCGTTGGCGGGGGATATGGCTACACCTTC. It codes for CSVGGGYGYTF.

This clone has only a few counts. The chain employs TRBV9 and TRBJ2-3; TRBD2 is a possible D gene (5 bases). The germline V gene encodes CDR1 SGDLS and CDR2 YYNGEE. The germline V and J ends were trimmed by 4 bases and 2 bases, with 8 bases remaining between them. CDR3 size: 13 residues. In nucleotides, the CDR3 is TGTGCCAGCAGCCGCGGGCCCACAGATACGCAGTATTTT. Residues: CASSRGPTDTQYF. The complete variable domain, with remaining parts taken from reference TRBV9 and TRBJ2-3, reads DSGVTQTPKHLITATGQRVTLRCSPRSGDLSVYWYQQSLDQGLQFLIQYYNGEERAKGNILERFSAQQFPDLHSELNLSSLELGDSALYFCASSRGPTDTQYFGPGTRLTVL.

This clone was picked up a small number of times. The chain recombines TRBV10-3 with TRBJ2-3; perhaps TRBD2 as D (5 bases). Trimming stripped 0 bases from V and 5 bases from J, with 9 bases between. CDR3 length: 14 residues. Germline CDR1 ENHRY, CDR2 SYGVKD. DNA of the CDR3: TGTGCCATCAGTGAGTCATTCGAGGGAGATACGCAGTATTTT. It specifies CAISESFEGDTQYF.

The V and J genes are TRBV5-1 and TRBJ1-5; D gene uncertain. Germline values: CDR1 SGHRS, CDR2 YFSETQ. Deletions cut 1 base from V and 3 bases from J, with 11 bases between. The CDR3 contains 15 residues. The CDR3 region has the DNA TGCGCCAGCAGCTTGTCAGGCACCAACAATCAGCCCCAGCATTTT. Protein sequence: CASSLSGTNNQPQHF.

The chain has TRBV28 and TRBJ1-1; D is unresolved. The CDR3 runs to 13 residues. Germline V gene data show CDR1 as MDHEN and CDR2 as SYDVKM. The V and J ends lost 8 bases and 5 bases respectively, with 15 bases between them. Written as DNA, the CDR3 is TGTGCCAGCCAATCGGGGATGAGAACTGAAGCTTTCTTT. This sequence encodes CASQSGMRTEAFF.

V and J are TRBV18 and TRBJ2-7, with D perhaps matching TRBD1 (5 bases). CDR3 length: 12 residues. The V gene lost 3 bases and the J gene lost 7 bases, with 10 bases spanning the gap. Per germline, CDR1 KGHSH and CDR2 LQKENI. The CDR3 bases are TGTGCCAGCTCACCCGACAGCGATGAGCAGTACTTC. It codes for CASSPDSDEQYF.